The TCR beta chain described here comes from a study of cytomegalovirus exposure and HLA in healthy donors. Researchers ran the PCR with 60 Vbeta and 13 Jbeta primers. Profiled with immunoSEQ multiplex PCR; TCRdb holds only in-frame clones, not every one. The sample records tens of thousands of clones, around four fifths being singletons. V was trimmed by 3 bases and J by 7 bases, leaving 19 bases between them. The CDR3 has 15 residues. The germline gives CDR1 SGDLS, CDR2 YYNGEE. The V call is TRBV9, the J call TRBJ1-2; TRBD1 is a possible D gene (5 bases). Sequencing input: PBMCs. The TCR originated in a male donor in good health and CMV-seronegative. CDR3 in DNA: TGTGCCAGCAGCGCCTCCGGAGGGGATGTCTTTGGCTACACCTTC. Encoded protein: CASSASGGDVFGYTF.